This TCR beta chain is from a study of patients and donors after allogeneic stem cell transplantation. From the RT-PCR reads, TCRdb called clonotypes with MiXCR, one entry per CDR3 protein. The repertoire includes more than 850,000 distinct CDR3 sequences, more than 15% of them detected once, and 5% to 6.5% sits in the top ten. Germline assignment: CDR1 MNHNS and CDR2 SASEGT. The junction had 6 bases not matched to a gene; V was cut back by 7 bases and J by 10 bases. The CDR3 sequence is 14 residues long. The sequencing sample was made of blood, either unsorted or a sorted T cell fraction (not recorded which). This receptor was identified in a human donor who was either an allogeneic HSCT recipient or a stem cell or donor lymphocyte infusion donor (not recorded which). It is not recorded whose cells these are; they may come from a transplant donor. This rearrangement joins TRBV6-1 to TRBJ1-6; 11 positions match TRBD1. CDR3 sequence (DNA): TGTGCCAGCACCTCCGGGACAGGGGGATCACCCCTCCACTTT. It yields the protein CASTSGTGGSPLHF.